This record covers a single T cell receptor beta chain. Its recognized antigen is unknown. No per-base quality is available; no much larger clone lies one base away. These data originate in a study of blood T cell repertoires in COVID-19 (dated by TCRdb to between 2020 and 2021). Concerning the study at large: The collaborator samples originated in the United States, Italy and Spain and spanned the acute and convalescent phases of COVID-19. Samples came from the ongoing ImmuneRACE study (first 160 participants) plus 1,254 subjects from 6 global collaborators. A de-identified subject ID, COVID-19 status, age in years and sex were almost always included in the sample metadata. Where HLA class I and class II types were available, the types were taken from metadata supplied by the sample provider, not from assay-based typing. The material from the prospective study consisted of cDNA or gDNA derived from T cells, B-cell-depleted T cells, or PBMCs. A freely available public database, intended as a resource for researchers studying the immune response to SARS-CoV-2, is where the repertoires were released. Deeply sampled blood TCRbeta repertoires from subjects exposed to, actively infected with, or recovered from COVID-19 were included in the dataset. Study-level results and caveats: The amount of clinical and demographic metadata varied by source and participant and was provided uncurated.

TCRbeta CDR3 regions were amplified from genomic DNA by means of the immunoSEQ Assay, a bias-controlled multiplex PCR. Regarding the original processing steps: The number of nucleated cells in each sample was estimated by amplification of reference gene primers within the assay. To quantify the absolute abundance of each unique TCRbeta CDR3 rearrangement, sequence reads were collapsed and filtered. For each sample, productive Simpson clonality was calculated as the square root of Simpson's diversity index across productive rearrangements. This is the immuneACCESS table as TCRdb keeps it, with only in-frame sequences that have V and J called. A part of the clones is gone; compared with another copy, unresolved V genes explain less than half, and the rest is unexplained. That table is the source of V, J and clone size, and D and trimming were worked out from the DNA. For this sample there are approximately 90,000 clones; roughly 83% appear just once. Around 29% of the sample lies in the top ten.

Including cysteine and phenylalanine, the CDR3 has 13 amino acids. Only CDR3 DNA remains: 39 bases, in frame from the first base. Relative to germline, V is 7 bases shorter and J is 7 bases shorter, with 16 bases between their ends. Whole blood was collected in K2EDTA tubes by collaborating institutions according to the institutions' own protocols. Collaborator samples were shipped for TCRbeta analysis as frozen whole blood, isolated PBMCs, or DNA extracted from either sample type. The source of this sequence is a woman older than 75 with active or convalescent COVID-19. The receptor chain draws on TRBV12-3 or TRBV12-4 and TRBJ1-2; the D gene remains uncertain. The sequenced material came from peripheral blood. For the CDR3, the sequence is CASTLHRGGGYTF. The nucleotide sequence is given as TGTGCCAGCACTCTCCACAGAGGAGGTGGCTACACCTTC.